The 28 T cell receptor beta chains in this list originate from one sample, sequenced in a study of shared clonotypes between healthy human individuals (dated by TCRdb to 2018 to 2021). Library generation was performed with the immunoSEQ multiplex PCR assay. Entries here come from immuneACCESS through TCRdb and include only in-frame sequences with V and J called. Some clones fail to appear in such tables; in the studies checked, an unresolved V gene covers under half of the shortfall, and the cause of the remainder is unknown. In all, the sample holds more than 2 million clones, and almost 96% of those were seen once. The ten largest make up approximately 0.13% of the sample. Input material: naive CD4+ T cells sorted from blood. The intended sense of this specimen's cell subset or site label: CD45RA+ positively selected. These receptors came from a man aged 18 to 35 in good health.

CDR3 in amino acids: CASSYSRLNTEAFF. CDR3 DNA sequence: TGTGCCAGCAGTTACTCTAGGCTGAACACTGAAGCTTTCTTT. The chain couples TRBV6-6 to TRBJ1-1; D gene unclear. This CDR3 has 14 residues. The germline gives CDR1 MNHNY, CDR2 SVGAGI (reference sequence). The V gene lost 0 bases and the J gene lost 0 bases, with 5 bases spanning the gap.

This chain connects TRBV6-1 to TRBJ2-2; possibly TRBD2 for D (6 bases). From germline, CDR1 is MNHNS and CDR2 SASEGT. This CDR3 spans 15 amino acids. Deletions cut 8 bases from V and 2 bases from J, with 15 bases between. The CDR3 reads CASGRTTTNTGELFF. The CDR3 nucleotides read TGTGCCAGCGGACGGACTACCACAAACACCGGGGAGCTGTTTTTT.

Concerning this clone: The same CDR3 arises from other DNA sequences in this sample as well. The chain uses TRBV5-1 and TRBJ2-2, with D tentatively TRBD1 (6 bases). Trimming stripped 2 bases from V and 3 bases from J, with 8 bases between. Germline V gene data show CDR1 as SGHRS and CDR2 as YFSETQ. This CDR3 spans 14 amino acids. Here the CDR3 DNA reads TGCGCCAGCAGCTTACAGGGTGACACCGGGGAGCTGTTTTTT. Translated: CASSLQGDTGELFF.

The chain recombines TRBV6-5 with TRBJ1-1, with D perhaps matching TRBD1 (6 bases). The CDR3 loop spans 16 amino acids. In germline, CDR1 is MNHEY, CDR2 SVGAGI. V was clipped by 0 bases and J by 0 bases, with 11 bases between them. The CDR3 DNA follows: TGTGCCAGCAGTTACTCTATGGGACACCTGAACACTGAAGCTTTCTTT. It is translated as CASSYSMGHLNTEAFF.

The chain couples TRBV9 to TRBJ2-2; the D is unclear. Looked up from germline, CDR1 is SGDLS and CDR2 is YYNGEE. The CDR3 is 13 amino acids. Trimming removed 0 bases from V and 7 bases from J, with 7 bases in between. The CDR3 spells CASSVAVGGELFF. CDR3 DNA: TGTGCCAGCAGCGTAGCTGTCGGCGGGGAGCTGTTTTTT.

Worth noting for this clone: Other DNA sequences in this sample translate to the same CDR3. The chain is built from TRBV5-1 and TRBJ2-1; 12 bases line up with TRBD2. The CDR3 contains 15 residues. J was trimmed by 6 bases and V by 0 bases; bases with no gene match: 1. Looked up from germline, CDR1 is SGHRS and CDR2 is YFSETQ. The CDR3 DNA is TGCGCCAGCAGCTTGGGACTAGCGGGAGCCAATGAGCAGTTCTTC. Its protein is CASSLGLAGANEQFF. The full variable domain, completed using reference TRBV5-1 and TRBJ2-1, is KAGVTQTPRYLIKTRGQQVTLSCSPISGHRSVSWYQQTPGQGLQFLFEYFSETQRNKGNFPGRFSGRQFSNSRSEMNVSTLELGDSALYLCASSLGLAGANEQFFGPGTRLTVL.

The chain employs TRBV5-4 and TRBJ2-5; D is unclear. V was pared by 4 bases and J by 4 bases, with 14 bases between. The CDR3 contains 14 residues. CDR1 and CDR2 (germline): SGHNT, YYREEE (reference sequence). CDR3 sequence (DNA): TGTGCCAGCAGCGCCGGGCTTCAGACAGAGACCCAGTACTTC. Its translation: CASSAGLQTETQYF.

This clone occurred once. J is TRBJ2-3 and V is TRBV5-4, with D possibly matching TRBD2 (6 bases). The CDR3 spans 16 residues. The V end was cut by 0 bases, the J end by 1 base, with 12 bases between. The germline CDR1 and CDR2 sequences are SGHNT and YYREEE (reference sequence). The CDR3 reads CASSLDGGRGTDTQYF. CDR3 DNA: TGTGCCAGCAGCTTGGATGGGGGGAGAGGCACAGATACGCAGTATTTT.

This clone has only one observation. J is TRBJ1-1 and V is TRBV5-6; 7 bases fit TRBD1. The germline V gene has CDR1 SGHDT and CDR2 YYEEEE. The V and J ends lost 0 bases and 5 bases, in that order; junction bases with no gene match: 7. CDR3 length: 15 amino acids. The CDR3 region is CASSLARQGGTEAFF. CDR3 bases: TGTGCCAGCAGCTTGGCCCGACAGGGTGGAACTGAAGCTTTCTTT.

This rearrangement joins TRBV27 to TRBJ2-7, with D possibly being TRBD1 (6 bases). This CDR3 has 14 amino acids. V lost 6 bases and J 3 bases, leaving 15 bases between the germline ends. CDR1 and CDR2 from the germline V gene are MNHEY and SMNVEV (reference sequence). The CDR3 here is CASRSGTKFYEQYF. CDR3 coding DNA: TGTGCCAGCAGGTCCGGGACAAAATTCTACGAGCAGTACTTC.

This clone was detected only once. V is TRBV5-1 and J is TRBJ2-7; D gene ambiguous. The germline V and J ends were trimmed by 0 bases and 2 bases, with 6 bases remaining between them. The CDR3 runs 13 residues. Per germline, CDR1 SGHRS and CDR2 YFSETQ. The CDR3 here is CASSLATAYEQYF. The CDR3 DNA sequence: TGCGCCAGCAGCTTGGCCACCGCCTACGAGCAGTACTTC.

The gene calls are TRBV11-1 and TRBJ1-5, with D possibly being TRBD1 (5 bases). This CDR3 has 15 residues. The germline V gene encodes CDR1 SGHAT and CDR2 FQDESV (reference sequence). V lost 1 base, J lost 2 bases, and 9 bases lay in between. The CDR3 DNA reads TGTGCCAGCAGCTTAGGGGGCGAAGGCAATCAGCCCCAGCATTTT. Encoded protein: CASSLGGEGNQPQHF.

J is TRBJ2-7 and V is TRBV28; D may match TRBD1 or TRBD2 (7 bases each). The V and J ends lost 4 bases and 3 bases respectively, with 13 bases between them. The CDR3 consists of 14 residues. Germline V gives CDR1 MDHEN, CDR2 SYDVKM. In nucleotides, the CDR3 is TGTGCCAGCAGTTCCGCAGGGGGGGACTACGAGCAGTACTTC. Translation gives CASSSAGGDYEQYF.

In regard to this clone: Other nucleotide sequences in the sample specify the same CDR3. This sequence joins TRBV6-5 and TRBJ1-1; tentatively, D is TRBD1 (5 bases). The V end was cut by 4 bases, the J end by 2 bases, with 8 bases between. The germline CDR1 and CDR2 sequences are MNHEY and SVGAGI. The CDR3 loop spans 13 amino acids. DNA of the CDR3: TGTGCCAGCAGTTCAGGGTCCAACACTGAAGCTTTCTTT. The encoded protein is CASSSGSNTEAFF.

The chain has TRBV15 and TRBJ2-7, with D perhaps TRBD2 (7 bases). This CDR3 is 16 amino acids long. CDR1 and CDR2 (germline): LNHNV, YYDKDF (reference sequence). Trimming took 2 bases from V and 3 from J, leaving 17 bases between them. In DNA, the CDR3 is TGTGCCACCAGCAGACCCTTGGGGGCGGGGGACTACGAGCAGTACTTC. Its protein is CATSRPLGAGDYEQYF. Complete variable domain (other parts from reference TRBV15 and TRBJ2-7): DAMVIQNPRYQVTQFGKPVTLSCSQTLNHNVMYWYQQKSSQAPKLLFHYYDKDFNNEADTPDNFQSRRPNTSFCFLDIRSPGLGDTAMYLCATSRPLGAGDYEQYFGPGTRLTVT.

The chain combines TRBV5-1 with TRBJ2-1, with 7 bases that match TRBD1. V was clipped by 0 bases and J by 9 bases; unmatched bases: 3. The CDR3 consists of 13 residues. The germline V gene encodes CDR1 SGHRS and CDR2 YFSETQ. CDR3 loop: CASSLDRGFEQFF. CDR3 DNA sequence: TGCGCCAGCAGCTTGGACAGGGGATTTGAGCAGTTCTTC.

The chain employs TRBV6-5 and TRBJ2-5, with TRBD1 as a possible D gene (5 bases). Germline V gene sequence: CDR1 MNHEY, CDR2 SVGAGI. V shed 6 bases and J shed 2 bases, with 10 bases lying between them. The CDR3 has 13 amino acids. The CDR3 DNA reads TGTGCCAGCAGGCAGGGCACACAAGAGACCCAGTACTTC. Its protein is CASRQGTQETQYF.

The CDR3 loop is CASSLITGPNQPQHF. CDR3 coding DNA: TGTGCCAGCAGTTTAATTACAGGCCCCAATCAGCCCCAGCATTTT. The chain combines TRBV27 with TRBJ1-5; D is possibly TRBD1 (5 bases). The germline V gene encodes CDR1 MNHEY and CDR2 SMNVEV (reference sequence). Trimming stripped 2 bases from V and 3 bases from J, with 11 bases between. The CDR3 contains 15 residues.

This rearrangement joins TRBV10-2 to TRBJ2-7, with 13 bases identical to TRBD2. Germline V gene sequence: CDR1 WSHSY, CDR2 SAAADI. This CDR3 has 14 residues. V lost 4 bases, J lost 3 bases, and 0 bases stayed unmatched. The CDR3 is CASSGLAGGYEQYF. CDR3 in DNA: TGCGCCAGCAGTGGACTAGCGGGAGGCTACGAGCAGTACTTC.

The chain has TRBV9 and TRBJ2-1, with D possibly matching TRBD1 (6 bases). CDR1 and CDR2 (germline): SGDLS, YYNGEE. The V end lost 0 bases, the J end lost 15 bases, and 16 bases lay between the germline ends. The CDR3 has 13 residues. The CDR3 spells CASSVGPGDVRFF. CDR3 DNA sequence: TGTGCCAGCAGCGTAGGACCAGGGGACGTTCGGTTCTTC.

This clone was detected once. J is TRBJ2-1 and V is TRBV30, with TRBD2 as a possible D gene (6 bases). V was cut by 5 bases and J by 4 bases, with 18 bases left in between. Germline loops: CDR1 GTSNPN, CDR2 SVGIG (reference sequence). The CDR3 spans 15 residues. Here the CDR3 DNA reads TGTGCCTGGCAGGCGAAATGGGACTTTTACAATGAGCAGTTCTTC. It specifies CAWQAKWDFYNEQFF.

The sample holds a few counts of this clone. Other DNA sequences in this sample translate to the same CDR3. This chain connects TRBV2 to TRBJ1-1; possible D gene TRBD1, 6 bases. There are 13 residues in the CDR3. Germline V gene sequence: CDR1 SNHLY, CDR2 FYNNEI. Trimming pared 6 bases from V and 1 base from J, leaving 9 bases between. CDR3 amino acids: CASRLTGNTEAFF. For the CDR3, the DNA is TGTGCCAGCAGGCTGACAGGGAACACTGAAGCTTTCTTT.

This clone appeared a single time. The genes are TRBV5-8 and TRBJ2-1; D is ambiguous. Trimming pared 1 base from V and 7 bases from J, leaving 9 bases between. The CDR3 contains 13 residues. Looked up from germline, CDR1 is SGHTS and CDR2 is YDEGEE. The CDR3 spells CASSLYSRNEQFF. CDR3 nucleotides: TGTGCCAGCAGCTTGTATAGTCGAAATGAGCAGTTCTTC.

The CDR3 nucleotides are TGTGCCAGCAGCCAAGCAGGAGACTATGGCTACACCTTC. It specifies CASSQAGDYGYTF. V usage is TRBV6-5 and J usage is TRBJ1-2; D gene ambiguous. Per the germline V gene, CDR1 is MNHEY and CDR2 is SVGAGI. CDR3 size: 13 residues. The ends were cut back, 6 bases at V and 3 bases at J, with 11 bases in the middle.

This sequence joins TRBV27 and TRBJ1-1; TRBD1 agrees at 7 bases. The CDR3 contains 12 residues. Trimming took 6 bases from V and 6 from J; bases not matched to a gene: 4. Germline-derived CDR1 and CDR2 are MNHEY and SMNVEV (reference sequence). In DNA form, the CDR3 reads TGTGCCAGCAGACTGACAGGGTCTGAAGCTTTCTTT. Translated: CASRLTGSEAFF.

The V and J genes are TRBV6-6 and TRBJ2-2; D call uncertain. The germline gives CDR1 MNHNY, CDR2 SVGAGI (reference sequence). This CDR3 is built from 14 residues. Trimming cost V 0 bases and J 4 bases, with 6 bases left between them. CDR3 nucleotides: TGTGCCAGCAGTTACTCGGACCTCACCGGGGAGCTGTTTTTT. It yields the protein CASSYSDLTGELFF.

In its sample, this clone was seen a few times. One end of the junction is discordant with germline, which a read error may explain. The chain carries TRBV10-3 and TRBJ2-7, with a weak D call TRBD1 (5 bases). The germline gives CDR1 ENHRY, CDR2 SYGVKD. The CDR3 runs 11 residues. The CDR3, as DNA: TGTGCCATCAGTGAGGGGGCAGGCTACGACTTC. Its protein is CAISEGAGYDF.

The sample holds one count of this clone. The CDR3 is CASSLEQGLMNTEAFF. The CDR3 nucleotides read TGTGCCAGCAGCTTGGAACAGGGTCTTATGAACACTGAAGCTTTCTTT. The chain links TRBV5-6 to TRBJ1-1; possibly TRBD1 for D (6 bases). The CDR3 extends over 16 amino acids. Germline CDR1 reads SGHDT; CDR2 reads YYEEEE. The V end was cut by 0 bases, the J end by 0 bases, with 12 bases between.